Each of the 28 T cell receptor beta chains below was sequenced from the same sample in a study of blood T cell repertoires in COVID-19 (dated by TCRdb to the early 2020s). Preparation of the library involved the immunoSEQ multiplex PCR assay. TCRdb carries this immuneACCESS record with in-frame sequences only. Its versions omit some clonotypes, under half of them owing to an unresolved V gene in the studies checked, with the rest unexplained. In all, the sample holds 120,000 to 150,000 clones, and over 75% of those were seen once. Approximately 2.8% of the sample goes to the ten largest clones. The sequenced sample was peripheral blood. These receptors were taken from a woman aged 55-70 years with active COVID-19.

The V gene is TRBV18, the J gene TRBJ2-7; 13 bases are shared with TRBD2. CDR1 is KGHSH, CDR2 LQKENI, per germline. J was trimmed by 2 bases and V by 2 bases; bases with no gene match: 0. The CDR3 is 15 residues long. The CDR3 DNA reads TGTGCCAGCTCACCAGGGACTAGCGGGACCTACGAGCAGTACTTC. Its protein is CASSPGTSGTYEQYF.

This chain connects TRBV27 to TRBJ1-3; possible D gene TRBD1, 6 bases. The CDR3 loop spans 15 amino acids. Germline V gene data show CDR1 as MNHEY and CDR2 as SMNVEV (reference sequence). Between the trimmed V and J ends, which lost 2 bases and 3 bases, there was a span of 11 bases. The CDR3 reads CASSLGGAFGNTIYF. The CDR3 DNA sequence: TGTGCCAGCAGTTTAGGGGGGGCTTTTGGAAACACCATATATTTT.

This chain links TRBV6-5 with TRBJ2-7; a weak D match, TRBD1 (6 bases). V shed 3 bases and J shed 3 bases, with 15 bases lying between them. The CDR3 extends over 15 amino acids. Germline assignment: CDR1 MNHEY and CDR2 SVGAGI. The CDR3 spells CASSYLDRYDYEQYF. The CDR3 coding sequence is TGTGCCAGCAGTTATCTGGACAGATACGACTACGAGCAGTACTTC.

V usage is TRBV28 and J usage is TRBJ1-2; no clear D gene. The CDR3 consists of 12 residues. V dropped 10 bases and J dropped 4 bases, with 13 bases sitting between them. Germline V gives CDR1 MDHEN, CDR2 SYDVKM. CDR3 in amino acids: CANGEPTYGYTF. The CDR3 DNA reads as TGTGCCAACGGAGAGCCTACCTATGGCTACACCTTC.

CDR3 sequence: CSARIPTTYEQYF. The CDR3 DNA follows: TGCAGCGCACGAATACCGACTACCTACGAGCAGTACTTC. V is TRBV29-1 and J is TRBJ2-7, with a tentative D call TRBD2 (5 bases). Germline V lookup: CDR1 SQVTM, CDR2 ANQGSEA. The CDR3 consists of 13 residues. V dropped 7 bases and J dropped 2 bases, with 15 bases sitting between them.

The chain carries TRBV28 and TRBJ1-2; D gene unclear. Trimming removed 3 bases at V and 4 bases at J, with 12 bases between. The germline V gene encodes CDR1 MDHEN and CDR2 SYDVKM. CDR3 length equals 14 residues. CDR3 protein: CASSFSGLPYGYTF. DNA of the CDR3: TGTGCCAGCAGTTTTTCAGGTCTACCCTATGGCTACACCTTC.

The rearrangement joins TRBV7-8 to TRBJ2-7; 9 bases line up with TRBD1. The CDR3 has 19 residues. Trimming removed 0 bases from V and 0 bases from J; junction bases left unmatched: 12. Per germline, CDR1 SGHVS and CDR2 FQNEAQ. The CDR3 reads CASSLAPPGQGEVSYEQYF. CDR3 nucleotides: TGTGCCAGCAGCTTAGCGCCCCCGGGACAGGGTGAGGTCTCCTACGAGCAGTACTTC.

The chain carries TRBV9 and TRBJ2-1; 8 bases fit TRBD2. Germline V gene lookup returns CDR1 SGDLS and CDR2 YYNGEE. Trimming at V came to 0 bases and at J to 5 bases, leaving 7 bases not matched to a gene. The CDR3 is made up of 16 amino acids. For the CDR3, the DNA is TGTGCCAGCAGCGTAGCTTTCGGACTAGCAGACAATGAGCAGTTCTTC. This gives the protein CASSVAFGLADNEQFF.

J is TRBJ2-3 and V is TRBV5-4; 7 bases are shared with TRBD2. The CDR3 totals 15 residues. J lost 1 base, V lost 4 bases, and 6 bases had no gene match. Germline V gene lookup returns CDR1 SGHNT and CDR2 YYREEE (reference sequence). CDR3 in DNA: TGTGCCAGCAGCCTTATGGCGGGAGGCACAGATACGCAGTATTTT. Its protein is CASSLMAGGTDTQYF. The whole variable domain, filled in from reference TRBV5-4 and TRBJ2-3, reads ETGVTQSPTHLIKTRGQQVTLRCSSQSGHNTVSWYQQALGQGPQFIFQYYREEENGRGNFPPRFSGLQFPNYSSELNVNALELDDSALYLCASSLMAGGTDTQYFGPGTRLTVL.

The rearrangement links TRBV4-3 to TRBJ2-2, with 11 nucleotides matching TRBD2. The V gene end was trimmed by 4 bases and the J gene end by 6 bases; junction bases not matched to a gene: 10. CDR1 and CDR2 (germline): LGHNA, YSLEER. This CDR3 is 17 amino acids long. The CDR3 DNA is TGCGCCAGCAGCCCGTTGGTCGGGACTAGCGGTCCCGGGGAGCTGTTTTTT. Protein product: CASSPLVGTSGPGELFF.

CDR3 DNA sequence: TGTGCCAGCAGCTTAGGTAGGGACAGGTCGGTAGCTTTCTTT. Its translation: CASSLGRDRSVAFF. J is TRBJ1-1 and V is TRBV7-9, with 8 bases that match TRBD1. This CDR3 region has 14 residues. The germline CDR1 and CDR2 sequences are SEHNR and FQNEAQ (reference sequence). Losses at the gene ends were 1 base for V and 10 bases for J; bases not matched to a gene: 8.

V is TRBV6-4 and J is TRBJ2-3; 8 nucleotides align to TRBD1. Looked up from germline, CDR1 is MRHNA and CDR2 is SNTAGT. CDR3 length: 16 amino acids. V gave up 6 bases and J gave up 2 bases; unmatched junction bases: 10. DNA for the CDR3: TGTGCCAGCAGCCCCGGACAGGGAGAGGCCACAGATACGCAGTATTTT. This sequence encodes CASSPGQGEATDTQYF.

The rearrangement uses TRBV4-3 and TRBJ1-2; 7 bases match TRBD1. The CDR3 is 15 amino acids. CDR1 is LGHNA and CDR2 is YSLEER in the germline V gene. V shed 0 bases, J shed 7 bases, and the junction held 8 bases outside the gene matches. The DNA of the CDR3 is TGCGCCAGCAGCCAAGAAGTACGAGGGGGCGGTGGCTACACCTTC. Translated: CASSQEVRGGGGYTF.

This chain uses TRBV15 with TRBJ1-1; D gene unclear. CDR1 is LNHNV and CDR2 is YYDKDF in the germline V gene (reference sequence). V lost 1 base to trimming and J lost 4 bases, with 10 bases between them. The CDR3 totals 14 residues. This CDR3 reads CATSRVTAFTEAFF. In DNA form, the CDR3 reads TGTGCCACCAGCAGAGTAACAGCTTTCACTGAAGCTTTCTTT. The full variable domain, in which reference TRBV15 and TRBJ1-1 provide the parts outside the CDR3, is DAMVIQNPRYQVTQFGKPVTLSCSQTLNHNVMYWYQQKSSQAPKLLFHYYDKDFNNEADTPDNFQSRRPNTSFCFLDIRSPGLGDTAMYLCATSRVTAFTEAFFGQGTRLTVV.

This clone was counted once. This rearrangement joins TRBV9 to TRBJ2-1, with 7 bases matching TRBD2. This CDR3 contains 14 residues. V gave up 2 bases and J gave up 1 base; unmatched junction bases: 0. The germline CDR1 and CDR2 sequences are SGDLS and YYNGEE. CDR3 protein: CASSVRGSYNEQFF. The CDR3 DNA follows: TGTGCCAGCAGCGTGCGGGGGTCCTACAATGAGCAGTTCTTC.

The gene calls are TRBV5-1 and TRBJ2-5; TRBD2 aligns across 13 bases. CDR3 length: 15 amino acids. Trimming removed 4 bases from V and 5 bases from J; junction bases left unmatched: 5. Germline assignment: CDR1 SGHRS and CDR2 YFSETQ. The CDR3 here is CASSGGLAGAETQYF. In nucleotides, the CDR3 is TGCGCCAGCAGCGGCGGACTAGCGGGAGCGGAGACCCAGTACTTC. Variable domain in full (rest from reference TRBV5-1 and TRBJ2-5): KAGVTQTPRYLIKTRGQQVTLSCSPISGHRSVSWYQQTPGQGLQFLFEYFSETQRNKGNFPGRFSGRQFSNSRSEMNVSTLELGDSALYLCASSGGLAGAETQYFGPGTRLLVL.

Here the CDR3 reads CASSDKKYSNQPQHF. The CDR3, as DNA: TGTGCCAGCAGTGATAAAAAATATAGCAATCAGCCCCAGCATTTT. The chain recombines TRBV6-1 with TRBJ1-5, with no clear D. CDR1 and CDR2 (germline): MNHNS, SASEGT. The V end lost 3 bases, the J end lost 0 bases, and 9 bases lay between the germline ends. This CDR3 has 15 residues.

V and J are TRBV15 and TRBJ2-1; TRBD2 matches 11 bases. CDR3 length equals 14 residues. CDR1 and CDR2 (germline): LNHNV, YYDKDF (reference sequence). The J segment lost 8 bases and the V segment lost 8 bases, leaving 8 bases of the junction unmatched. The CDR3 protein is CATRGLAGGDEQFF. CDR3 DNA sequence: TGTGCCACCCGGGGGCTAGCGGGAGGTGATGAGCAGTTCTTC.

The CDR3 DNA follows: TGTGCCAGCAGCCCCCGGCTAGCGGGCCTTTACGAGCAGTACTTC. Protein sequence: CASSPRLAGLYEQYF. V is TRBV2 and J is TRBJ2-7, with 8 positions matching TRBD2. The CDR3 sequence is 15 residues long. The ends lost 6 bases at V and 4 bases at J; junction bases unmatched: 11. Germline CDR1 reads SNHLY; CDR2 reads FYNNEI.

This chain uses TRBV5-6 with TRBJ1-1; unclear D gene. This CDR3 spans 14 amino acids. Germline loops: CDR1 SGHDT, CDR2 YYEEEE. Trimming shortened V by 4 bases and J by 5 bases, and 15 bases separated the two germline ends. The CDR3: CASSGGLGRTEAFF. The CDR3 DNA is TGTGCCAGCAGCGGCGGGTTGGGGAGGACTGAAGCTTTCTTT.

The rearrangement uses TRBV11-2 and TRBJ2-5, with TRBD1 as a possible D gene (5 bases). The V and J ends lost 0 bases and 5 bases respectively, with 13 bases between them. The germline CDR1 and CDR2 sequences are SGHAT and FQNNGV. CDR3 length equals 15 residues. The chain's CDR3 is CASSLDQGSWETQYF. CDR3 nucleotides: TGTGCCAGCAGCTTAGATCAGGGTTCGTGGGAGACCCAGTACTTC.

The V gene is TRBV7-2, the J gene TRBJ1-2, with TRBD1 matching over 7 bases. V dropped 3 bases and J dropped 2; count of bases not matched to a gene: 15. From germline, CDR1 is SGHTA and CDR2 FQGNSA. The CDR3 has 18 residues. The CDR3 protein is CASSFTGSQGLRNYGYTF. As DNA, the CDR3 is TGTGCCAGCAGCTTCACCGGGTCACAGGGGCTCAGGAACTATGGCTACACCTTC.

V is TRBV3-1 (or the pseudogene TRBV3-2) and J is TRBJ2-1, with TRBD2 matching 10 bases. Germline V gene lookup returns CDR1 LGHDT and CDR2 YNNKEL (reference sequence). Trimming took 3 bases from V and 8 from J; bases not matched to a gene: 10. The length of the CDR3 is 16 residues. The CDR3 DNA reads as TGTGCCAGCAGCCATAGTACAGCGGGAGGGCCCCATGAGCAGTTCTTC. Protein product: CASSHSTAGGPHEQFF.

V gene TRBV28 combines with J gene TRBJ2-1; 9 bases are shared with TRBD2. Germline CDR1 reads MDHEN; CDR2 reads SYDVKM. V gave up 6 bases and J gave up 8 bases; unmatched junction bases: 17. The CDR3 runs 17 residues. The CDR3 coding sequence is TGTGCCAGCAGCCTCGGTGGCGGGGGGGTTCTAGGAGATGAGCAGTTCTTC. This gives the protein CASSLGGGGVLGDEQFF. The whole variable domain, remainder taken from reference TRBV28 and TRBJ2-1, is DVKVTQSSRYLVKRTGEKVFLECVQDMDHENMFWYRQDPGLGLRLIYFSYDVKMKEKGDIPEGYSVSREKKERFSLILESASTNQTSMYLCASSLGGGGVLGDEQFFGPGTRLTVL.

This clone has only one observation. This rearrangement joins TRBV5-4 to TRBJ2-3; the D is unclear. Trimming left V 0 bases short and J 3 bases short, with 14 bases between. This CDR3 has 16 amino acids. Per the germline V gene, CDR1 is SGHNT and CDR2 is YYREEE (reference sequence). CDR3 sequence (DNA): TGTGCCAGCAGCTTGGCCGGAAGCTACGGGACAGATACGCAGTATTTT. Its translation is CASSLAGSYGTDTQYF. Based on the CDR3 plus reference TRBV5-4 and TRBJ2-3, the full variable domain is ETGVTQSPTHLIKTRGQQVTLRCSSQSGHNTVSWYQQALGQGPQFIFQYYREEENGRGNFPPRFSGLQFPNYSSELNVNALELDDSALYLCASSLAGSYGTDTQYFGPGTRLTVL.

This chain links TRBV29-1 with TRBJ1-1; D is undetermined. Trimming pared 6 bases from V and 5 bases from J, leaving 10 bases between. This CDR3 contains 11 residues. Germline CDR1 and CDR2: SQVTM and ANQGSEA. The CDR3 nucleotides read TGCAGCGTGGCACAAAGAACTGAAGCTTTCTTT. This sequence encodes CSVAQRTEAFF.

V usage is TRBV7-2 and J usage is TRBJ1-4; the D gene is possibly TRBD1 (6 bases). Per the germline V gene, CDR1 is SGHTA and CDR2 is FQGNSA. The V end was cut by 5 bases, the J end by 5 bases, with 12 bases between. The CDR3 loop spans 14 amino acids. CDR3 DNA: TGTGCCAGCAGCCGCGGACAGATGAATGAAAAACTGTTTTTT. Protein: CASSRGQMNEKLFF.

This chain links TRBV4-2 with TRBJ2-3; D not certain. The V end was cut by 0 bases, the J end by 2 bases, with 15 bases between. Germline CDR1 and CDR2: LGHNA and YNFKEQ. CDR3 size: 17 residues. CDR3 in DNA: TGTGCCAGCAGCCAAGATCATCGGGTATACTACACAGATACGCAGTATTTT. Translating it yields CASSQDHRVYYTDTQYF.